This T cell receptor (beta chain) was identified during a study of T cell responses to AZD1222 COVID-19 vaccine. This clone came up a few times. The V gene's germline CDR1 is LNHNV and CDR2 YYDKDF (reference sequence). V was trimmed by 0 bases and J by 5 bases, leaving 14 bases between them. The CDR3 consists of 15 residues. Profiled with immunoSEQ multiplex PCR; TCRdb holds only in-frame clones, not every one. Among roughly 87,000 clones, more than 70% were seen once, and the ten largest hold 6.9%. V usage is TRBV15 and J usage is TRBJ2-7, with D possibly TRBD1 on 5 matching bases. Source: peripheral blood, taken 28 days after the second AZD1222 dose. The source of this sequence is an adult who received the AZD1222 COVID-19 vaccine. The CDR3 DNA reads TGTGCCACCAGCAGAGATCGTCAGGGTTTCAACGAGCAGTACTTC. Amino acids: CATSRDRQGFNEQYF.